The 30 T cell receptor beta chains reported below all come from one sample, sequenced in a study of blood T cell repertoires in COVID-19. Repertoires were generated with immunoSEQ multiplex PCR, while TCRdb's copy carries only in-frame clones and drops some. The sample carries around 94,000 clones, approximately 86% recorded once. The sample was peripheral blood. These receptors were collected from a man aged 80 or over with acute or convalescent COVID-19.

The rearrangement links TRBV5-6 to TRBJ2-5; D uncertain. V lost 6 bases, J lost 5 bases, and 20 bases lay in between. Germline CDR1 SGHDT, CDR2 YYEEEE. The CDR3 totals 15 residues. CDR3 residues: CASTPTGSVWETQYF. For the CDR3, the DNA is TGTGCCAGCACCCCCACCGGGTCAGTATGGGAGACCCAGTACTTC.

The chain carries TRBV7-6 and TRBJ2-5, with no clear D. The germline V gene has CDR1 SGHVS and CDR2 FNYEAQ. Trimming stripped 3 bases from V and 1 base from J, with 9 bases between. The CDR3 has 14 residues. The CDR3 region has the DNA TGTGCCAGCAGCTTCCGGAGTAGCCAAGAGACCCAGTACTTC. Translation: CASSFRSSQETQYF.

The chain is built from TRBV6-6 and TRBJ2-7, with 10 bases that match TRBD1. The germline CDR1 and CDR2 sequences are MNHNY and SVGAGI (reference sequence). With V trimmed by 5 bases and J by 5 bases, 3 bases remained unmatched. CDR3 length: 13 residues. In nucleotides, the CDR3 is TGTGCCAGCAGTACGGGACAGGGGAACGAGCAGTACTTC. Translated: CASSTGQGNEQYF.

This chain joins TRBV5-1 and TRBJ2-3; no clear D. Germline V gene sequence: CDR1 SGHRS, CDR2 YFSETQ. V was trimmed by 0 bases and J by 4 bases, leaving 9 bases between them. The CDR3 length is 14 residues. The CDR3 spells CASSLVGSPDTQYF. CDR3 nucleotides: TGCGCCAGCAGCTTGGTTGGTAGCCCAGATACGCAGTATTTT.

In its sample, this clone was seen a few times. The V call is TRBV7-2, the J call TRBJ1-3; possibly TRBD1 for D (6 bases). The CDR3 has 15 residues. V lost 4 bases and J lost 1, with 11 bases in between. Germline-derived CDR1 and CDR2 are SGHTA and FQGNSA. In nucleotides, the CDR3 is TGTGCCAGCAGCTCACAGGGTCTTTCTGGAAACACCATATATTTT. This translates into CASSSQGLSGNTIYF.

This chain joins TRBV5-4 and TRBJ2-4, with a tentative D call TRBD1 (5 bases). The CDR3 loop spans 14 amino acids. CDR1 SGHNT and CDR2 YYREEE come from the germline V gene (reference sequence). Trimming cost V 0 bases and J 5 bases, with 9 bases left between them. CDR3: CASSLGDSQNIQYF. Here the CDR3 DNA reads TGTGCCAGCAGCTTGGGTGACAGCCAAAACATTCAGTACTTC. Filled out from reference TRBV5-4 and TRBJ2-4, the complete variable domain reads ETGVTQSPTHLIKTRGQQVTLRCSSQSGHNTVSWYQQALGQGPQFIFQYYREEENGRGNFPPRFSGLQFPNYSSELNVNALELDDSALYLCASSLGDSQNIQYFGAGTRLSVL.

This clone was seen a handful of times. The chain carries TRBV7-9 and TRBJ2-2, with TRBD1 matching 8 bases. This CDR3 region has 14 residues. J gave up 4 bases and V 6 bases, and 4 bases lay outside the gene matches. Germline CDR1 is SEHNR and CDR2 is FQNEAQ (reference sequence). The DNA for the CDR3 is TGTGCCAGCAGATGGACAGGGTTCACCGGGGAGCTGTTTTTT. It yields the protein CASRWTGFTGELFF.

This clone has only one observation. The chain combines TRBV12-2 with TRBJ2-2; TRBD1, the D gene given by the table, was not confirmed from the DNA. TRBV12-2 is deemed a pseudogene. The CDR3 totals 15 residues. CDR3 in amino acids: CARSLRRTSVGELFF. CDR3 in DNA: TGTGCAAGATCGCTTAGAAGGACAAGCGTCGGGGAGCTGTTTTTT.

The V call is TRBV5-6, the J call TRBJ2-7; 10 bases line up with TRBD2. The CDR3 loop spans 15 amino acids. Germline CDR1 and CDR2: SGHDT and YYEEEE. Germline trimming cut 3 bases from V and 3 bases from J; bases unmatched to any gene: 6. The CDR3, as DNA: TGTGCCAGCAGCTGGGCCGGGACTAGCGTCTACGAGCAGTACTTC. Amino acids: CASSWAGTSVYEQYF.

Comments on this clone: The junction does not match germline at one end; this may be a read error. The chain has TRBV20-1 and TRBJ2-1; unclear D gene. Germline CDR1 and CDR2: DFQATT and SNEGSKA (reference sequence). The CDR3 is made up of 11 amino acids. The CDR3 sequence is CSAREYTEQFF. The CDR3 DNA reads TGCAGTGCTAGGGAGTACACTGAGCAGTTCTTC.

The CDR3 region is CAWRLAGGHEQFF. Written as DNA, the CDR3 is TGTGCCTGGAGGTTAGCGGGAGGCCATGAGCAGTTCTTC. V is TRBV30 and J is TRBJ2-1; 10 positions match TRBD2. Trimming removed 3 bases from V and 8 bases from J; junction bases left unmatched: 4. In germline, CDR1 is GTSNPN, CDR2 SVGIG (reference sequence). CDR3 length equals 13 residues.

V gene TRBV19 combines with J gene TRBJ2-5; 9 bases fit TRBD1. Germline V gene data show CDR1 as LNHDA and CDR2 as SQIVND (reference sequence). There are 14 residues in the CDR3. The junction had 9 bases not matched to a gene; V was cut back by 6 bases and J by 7 bases. The CDR3 region has the DNA TGTGCCAGTAGAAAACAGGGGGCGGTGGGGACCCAGTACTTC. This gives the protein CASRKQGAVGTQYF.

This chain joins TRBV5-1 and TRBJ2-3; D may be TRBD2 (5 bases). Between the trimmed V and J ends, which lost 0 bases and 3 bases, there was a span of 14 bases. CDR1 SGHRS and CDR2 YFSETQ come from the germline V gene. This CDR3 is built from 16 residues. The DNA of the CDR3 is TGCGCCAGCAGCTTGGGGACTCAAATCTCGACAGATACGCAGTATTTT. Its protein is CASSLGTQISTDTQYF.

This clone was recorded only once. The chain couples TRBV6-1 to TRBJ2-7; 8 bases line up with TRBD1. Trimming took 3 bases from V and 1 from J; bases not matched to a gene: 2. CDR1 MNHNS and CDR2 SASEGT come from the germline V gene. The CDR3 has 14 amino acids. The CDR3 protein is CASSEQGASYEQYF. The CDR3 region has the DNA TGTGCCAGCAGTGAGCAGGGGGCATCCTACGAGCAGTACTTC.

The rearrangement joins TRBV7-2 to TRBJ2-1, with 8 bases identical to TRBD2. There are 15 residues in the CDR3. V was clipped by 3 bases and J by 4 bases; unmatched bases: 5. The germline gives CDR1 SGHTA, CDR2 FQGNSA. CDR3 DNA sequence: TGTGCCAGCAGCTTTGGCGGGAGGTGGTACAATGAGCAGTTCTTC. Translation gives CASSFGGRWYNEQFF.

V is TRBV12-3 or TRBV12-4 and J is TRBJ2-1; 9 bases map to TRBD1. V gave up 5 bases and J gave up 10 bases; unmatched junction bases: 6. CDR3 length: 13 residues. CDR3 protein: CASSKQGAGEQFF. The CDR3 DNA reads TGTGCCAGCAGTAAACAGGGGGCTGGCGAGCAGTTCTTC.

This rearrangement joins TRBV10-3 to TRBJ1-2; 7 nucleotides line up with TRBD1. CDR1 and CDR2 (germline): ENHRY, SYGVKD. This CDR3 has 14 residues. V was clipped by 6 bases and J by 4 bases; unmatched bases: 8. The CDR3 DNA follows: TGTGCCATCAGCTCCGACAGGGCTTCCTATGGCTACACCTTC. The encoded protein is CAISSDRASYGYTF.

This chain connects TRBV28 to TRBJ2-1; TRBD2 matches 14 bases. The CDR3 sequence is 17 residues long. The germline gives CDR1 MDHEN, CDR2 SYDVKM. The ends lost 4 bases at V and 5 bases at J; junction bases unmatched: 7. In nucleotides, the CDR3 is TGTGCCAGCAGTTCGAGACTAGCGGGAGGGCCCAACAATGAGCAGTTCTTC. Translated, it gives CASSSRLAGGPNNEQFF.

The DNA for the CDR3 is TGCAGCGTTGAAGCGCGGGCAAAACTGTTTTTT. It translates to CSVEARAKLFF. V and J are TRBV29-1 and TRBJ1-4; D unresolved. This CDR3 has 11 amino acids. V shed 1 base and J shed 10 bases, with 7 bases lying between them. In germline, CDR1 is SQVTM, CDR2 ANQGSEA.

J is TRBJ2-1 and V is TRBV9, with a weak D call TRBD1 (6 bases). Germline loops: CDR1 SGDLS, CDR2 YYNGEE. There are 14 residues in the CDR3. V lost 0 bases and J 7 bases, leaving 11 bases between the germline ends. The DNA for the CDR3 is TGTGCCAGCAGCGTAGGTAACAGGGCGAATGAGCAGTTCTTC. It yields the protein CASSVGNRANEQFF.

The rearrangement joins TRBV2 to TRBJ2-2; no reliable D call. Trimming pared 7 bases from V and 7 bases from J, leaving 7 bases between. Per germline, CDR1 SNHLY and CDR2 FYNNEI. This CDR3 is 11 amino acids long. CDR3 protein: CASMLLGELFF. The CDR3 DNA is TGTGCCAGCATGTTACTCGGGGAGCTGTTTTTT. The full variable domain, its missing parts supplied by reference TRBV2 and TRBJ2-2, is EPEVTQTPSHQVTQMGQEVILRCVPISNHLYFYWYRQILGQKVEFLVSFYNNEISEKSEIFDDQFSVERPDGSNFTLKIRSTKLEDSAMYFCASMLLGELFFGEGSRLTVL.

The J gene is TRBJ2-2, the V gene TRBV6-5; 7 nucleotides align to TRBD2. The trim removed 2 bases at V and 6 bases at J, leaving 6 bases unmatched. CDR1 is MNHEY, CDR2 SVGAGI, per germline. The CDR3 length is 15 residues. In DNA form, the CDR3 reads TGTGCCAGCAGTTACAAGGCGGGAGCCCCCGGGGAGCTGTTTTTT. Amino acids: CASSYKAGAPGELFF.

The chain recombines TRBV4-2 with TRBJ1-5; 7 bases line up with TRBD1. After removal of 4 bases from V and 0 bases from J, the junction contained 0 bases not matched to a gene. CDR3 length: 14 amino acids. Germline CDR1 LGHNA, CDR2 YNFKEQ. The CDR3 coding sequence is TGTGCCAGCAGCCGACAGGGTAGCAATCAGCCCCAGCATTTT. This codes for CASSRQGSNQPQHF.

V and J are TRBV14 and TRBJ2-1; 7 nucleotides line up with TRBD2. Germline V CDR1 and CDR2: SGHDN, FVKESK. This CDR3 has 14 residues. After removal of 4 bases from V and 7 bases from J, the junction contained 7 bases not matched to a gene. The CDR3 protein is CASSRGSFENEQFF. CDR3 sequence (DNA): TGTGCCAGCAGCCGCGGGAGCTTTGAAAATGAGCAGTTCTTC.

The chain couples TRBV28 to TRBJ2-3; D is possibly TRBD2 (5 bases). This CDR3 comprises 16 residues. Trimming took off 1 base at V and 0 bases at J, with 11 bases between the two ends. Germline CDR1 is MDHEN and CDR2 is SYDVKM. DNA for the CDR3: TGTGCCAGCAGTTTATACGCGGACTCTAGCACAGATACGCAGTATTTT. This codes for CASSLYADSSTDTQYF.

V gene TRBV28 combines with J gene TRBJ2-5, with D maybe TRBD2 (6 bases). Germline-derived CDR1 and CDR2 are MDHEN and SYDVKM. V was pared by 2 bases and J by 0 bases, with 13 bases between. CDR3 length: 16 amino acids. CDR3 amino acids: CASSLGGSGYQETQYF. CDR3 DNA: TGTGCCAGCAGTTTAGGAGGGAGTGGGTACCAAGAGACCCAGTACTTC.

J is TRBJ1-5 and V is TRBV4-2, with a possible D match to TRBD1 (5 bases). The CDR3 is 14 amino acids. Deletions cut 0 bases from V and 8 bases from J, with 11 bases between. The germline V gene has CDR1 LGHNA and CDR2 YNFKEQ. CDR3 amino acids: CASSQDGDWEPQHF. CDR3 DNA sequence: TGTGCCAGCAGCCAAGATGGGGACTGGGAGCCCCAGCATTTT.

The rearrangement links TRBV19 to TRBJ2-3; 10 nucleotides agree with TRBD2. The germline V gene has CDR1 LNHDA and CDR2 SQIVND (reference sequence). The CDR3 loop spans 18 amino acids. The ends lost 5 bases at V and 4 bases at J; junction bases unmatched: 15. The CDR3 sequence: CASSELAGVGPPADTQYF. DNA for the CDR3: TGTGCCAGTAGTGAGCTAGCGGGGGTAGGGCCCCCCGCAGATACGCAGTATTTT.

Notes on this clone: The same CDR3 also results from other DNA sequences found in this sample. This sequence joins TRBV18 and TRBJ2-7; 9 nucleotides match TRBD2. The V gene's germline CDR1 is KGHSH and CDR2 LQKENI. The J segment lost 2 bases and the V segment lost 2 bases, leaving 1 base of the junction unmatched. There are 14 residues in the CDR3. The CDR3 region is CASSPSSGAYEQYF. The CDR3 DNA reads as TGTGCCAGCTCACCATCTAGCGGGGCCTACGAGCAGTACTTC.

This chain links TRBV7-8 with TRBJ2-1, with 7 bases that match TRBD2. Germline V gene data show CDR1 as SGHVS and CDR2 as FQNEAQ. The CDR3 has 15 residues. Trimming at V came to 5 bases and at J to 8 bases, leaving 12 bases not matched to a gene. For the CDR3, the DNA is TGTGCCAGCAGCCTAACCGGGACTATTTCGGATGAGCAGTTCTTC. Protein sequence: CASSLTGTISDEQFF.